The T cell receptor beta chain under discussion was sequenced for a study of cytomegalovirus exposure and HLA in healthy donors. This clone was counted only a few times. Primers included in the PCR were 60 Vbeta and 13 Jbeta primers. TCRdb's table, derived via immunoSEQ multiplex PCR, lists solely in-frame clones and lacks some. This sample has roughly 130,000 clones, with approximately 65% found just once. The sequence came from a woman in her sixties in good health and CMV-seronegative. The sample consisted of PBMCs.

DNA of the CDR3: TGTGCCAGCAGTTTAGCGGCTTCCTCCTACGAGCAGTACTTC. This gives the protein CASSLAASSYEQYF. This rearrangement joins TRBV28 to TRBJ2-7; D not resolved. V was trimmed by 2 bases and J by 0 bases, leaving 8 bases between them. CDR1 and CDR2 (germline): MDHEN, SYDVKM. CDR3 length: 14 residues.